The present TCR beta chain was sequenced within a study of blood T cell repertoires in COVID-19. Study at large: The study drew acute and convalescent COVID-19 samples from the United States, Italy and Spain. Sources were T cells, B-cell-depleted T cells, or PBMCs; the material itself was cDNA or gDNA.

This clone was picked up one time. Those enrolled in Seattle joined during active infection and were followed longitudinally afterward. Per the original methods: Amplified reference gene primers provided the basis for estimating nucleated cell counts. Using immunoSEQ multiplex PCR, the repertoire was profiled, and TCRdb retains in-frame clones only, with some absent. The V and J calls and clone size were taken over from that table, and D and trimming were inferred from the DNA. This table holds about 200,000 clones, around 81% found once. The CDR3 covers 17 residues. Germline CDR1 SEHNR, CDR2 FQNEAQ (reference sequence). Trimming took 4 bases from V and 6 from J; bases not matched to a gene: 16.

The chain carries TRBV7-9 and TRBJ2-7; 9 nucleotides match TRBD1. The specimen sequenced was peripheral blood. The sequence was collected from a man aged 55 to 70 with COVID-19, enrolled during active disease. CDR3: CASSYYGGLGTGREQYF. CDR3 sequence (DNA): TGTGCCAGCAGCTACTACGGGGGTCTAGGGACAGGGCGCGAGCAGTACTTC.